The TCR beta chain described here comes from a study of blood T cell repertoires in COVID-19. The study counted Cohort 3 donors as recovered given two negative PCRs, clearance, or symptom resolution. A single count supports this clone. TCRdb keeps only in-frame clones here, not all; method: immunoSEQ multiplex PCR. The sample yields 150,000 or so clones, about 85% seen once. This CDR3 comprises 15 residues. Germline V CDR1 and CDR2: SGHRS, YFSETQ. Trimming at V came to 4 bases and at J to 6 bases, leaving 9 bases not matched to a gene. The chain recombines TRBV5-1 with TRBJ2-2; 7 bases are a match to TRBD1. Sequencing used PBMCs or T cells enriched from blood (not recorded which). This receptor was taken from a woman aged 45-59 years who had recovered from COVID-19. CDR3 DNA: TGCGCCAGCAGCGGAAGACAGGGTTCGGCCGGGGAGCTGTTTTTT. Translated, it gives CASSGRQGSAGELFF.